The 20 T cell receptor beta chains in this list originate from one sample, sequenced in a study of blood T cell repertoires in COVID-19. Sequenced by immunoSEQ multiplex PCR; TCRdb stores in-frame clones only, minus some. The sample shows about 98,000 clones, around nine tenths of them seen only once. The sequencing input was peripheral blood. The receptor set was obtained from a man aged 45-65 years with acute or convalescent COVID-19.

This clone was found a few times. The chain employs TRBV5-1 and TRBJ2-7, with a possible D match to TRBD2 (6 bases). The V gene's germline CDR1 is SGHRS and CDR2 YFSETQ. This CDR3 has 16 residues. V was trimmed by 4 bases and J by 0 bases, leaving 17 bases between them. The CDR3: CASSAGHRDSSYEQYF. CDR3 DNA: TGCGCCAGCAGCGCAGGTCACCGGGACTCCTCCTACGAGCAGTACTTC.

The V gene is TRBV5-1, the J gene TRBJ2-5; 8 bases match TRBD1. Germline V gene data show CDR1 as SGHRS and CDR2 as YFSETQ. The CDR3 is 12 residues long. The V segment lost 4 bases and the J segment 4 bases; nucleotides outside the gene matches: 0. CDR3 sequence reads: CASSGTGETQYF. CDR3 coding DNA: TGCGCCAGCAGCGGGACAGGAGAGACCCAGTACTTC.

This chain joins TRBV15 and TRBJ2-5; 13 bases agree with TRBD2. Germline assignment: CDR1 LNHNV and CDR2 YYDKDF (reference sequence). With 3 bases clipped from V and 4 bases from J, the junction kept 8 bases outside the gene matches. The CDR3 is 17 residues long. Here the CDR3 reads CATSSGLAGVGGETQYF. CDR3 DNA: TGTGCCACCAGCAGCGGACTAGCGGGAGTGGGGGGAGAGACCCAGTACTTC.

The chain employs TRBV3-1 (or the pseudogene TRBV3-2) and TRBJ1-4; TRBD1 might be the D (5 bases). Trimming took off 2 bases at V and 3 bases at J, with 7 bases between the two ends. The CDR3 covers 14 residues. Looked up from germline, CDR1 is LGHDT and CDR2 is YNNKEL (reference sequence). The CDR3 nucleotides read TGTGCCAGCAGCCAACAGGGCCCTAATGAAAAACTGTTTTTT. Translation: CASSQQGPNEKLFF.

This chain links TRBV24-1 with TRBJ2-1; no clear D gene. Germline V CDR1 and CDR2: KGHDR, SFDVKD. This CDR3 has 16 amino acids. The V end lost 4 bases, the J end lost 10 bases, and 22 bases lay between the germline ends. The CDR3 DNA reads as TGTGCCACCAGTGACCTTGCCTCCTCCAGTCTGTCGGAGCAGTTCTTC. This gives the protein CATSDLASSSLSEQFF.

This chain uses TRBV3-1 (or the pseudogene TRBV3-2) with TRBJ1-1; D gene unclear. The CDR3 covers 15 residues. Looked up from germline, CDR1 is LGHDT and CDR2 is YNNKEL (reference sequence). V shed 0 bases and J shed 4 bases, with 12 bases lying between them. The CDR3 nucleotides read TGTGCCAGCAGCCAAGATAGCGGGTTACGCACTGAAGCTTTCTTT. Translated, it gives CASSQDSGLRTEAFF.

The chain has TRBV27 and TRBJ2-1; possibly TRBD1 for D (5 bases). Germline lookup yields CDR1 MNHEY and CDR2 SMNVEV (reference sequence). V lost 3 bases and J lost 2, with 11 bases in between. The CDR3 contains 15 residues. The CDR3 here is CASSFSRQTYNEQFF. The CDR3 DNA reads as TGTGCCAGCAGTTTCTCTAGACAGACCTACAATGAGCAGTTCTTC.

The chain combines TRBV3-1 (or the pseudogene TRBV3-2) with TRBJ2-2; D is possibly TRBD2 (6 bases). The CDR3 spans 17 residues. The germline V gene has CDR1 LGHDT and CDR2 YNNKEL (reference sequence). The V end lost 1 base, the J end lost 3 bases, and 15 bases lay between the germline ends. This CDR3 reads CASSQVFGRGYTGELFF. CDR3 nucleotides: TGTGCCAGCAGCCAAGTCTTCGGGAGAGGGTACACCGGGGAGCTGTTTTTT.

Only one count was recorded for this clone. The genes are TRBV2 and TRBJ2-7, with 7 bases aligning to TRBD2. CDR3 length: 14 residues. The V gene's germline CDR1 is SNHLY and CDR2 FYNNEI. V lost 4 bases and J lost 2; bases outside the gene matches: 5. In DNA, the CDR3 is TGTGCCAGCAGTGTGAGTGGGAGGGCCTACGAGCAGTACTTC. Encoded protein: CASSVSGRAYEQYF.

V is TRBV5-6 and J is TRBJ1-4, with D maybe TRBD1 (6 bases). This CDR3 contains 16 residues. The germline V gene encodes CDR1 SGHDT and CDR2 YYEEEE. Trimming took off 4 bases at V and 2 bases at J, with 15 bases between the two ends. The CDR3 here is CASSPPPGGTNEKLFF. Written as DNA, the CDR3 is TGTGCCAGCAGCCCACCTCCTGGGGGCACTAATGAAAAACTGTTTTTT.

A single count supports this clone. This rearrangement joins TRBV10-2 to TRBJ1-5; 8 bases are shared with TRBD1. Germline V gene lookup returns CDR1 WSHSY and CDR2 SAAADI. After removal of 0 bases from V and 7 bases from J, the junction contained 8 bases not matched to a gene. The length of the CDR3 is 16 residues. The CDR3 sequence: CASSESYRTGKQPQHF. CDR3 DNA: TGCGCCAGCAGTGAGTCGTATCGGACAGGGAAACAGCCCCAGCATTTT.

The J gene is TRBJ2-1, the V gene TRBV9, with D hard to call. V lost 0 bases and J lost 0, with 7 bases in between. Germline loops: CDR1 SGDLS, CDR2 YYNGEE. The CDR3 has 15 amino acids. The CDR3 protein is CASSVVPGSYNEQFF. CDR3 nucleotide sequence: TGTGCCAGCAGCGTAGTGCCGGGCTCCTACAATGAGCAGTTCTTC.

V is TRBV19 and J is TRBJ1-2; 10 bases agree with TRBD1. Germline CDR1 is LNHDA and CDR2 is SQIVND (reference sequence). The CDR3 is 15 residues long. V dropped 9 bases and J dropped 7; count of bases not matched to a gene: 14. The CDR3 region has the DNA TGTGCCAGCCTGAAGGGGACAGGGGCCAGTGGTGGCTACACCTTC. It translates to CASLKGTGASGGYTF.

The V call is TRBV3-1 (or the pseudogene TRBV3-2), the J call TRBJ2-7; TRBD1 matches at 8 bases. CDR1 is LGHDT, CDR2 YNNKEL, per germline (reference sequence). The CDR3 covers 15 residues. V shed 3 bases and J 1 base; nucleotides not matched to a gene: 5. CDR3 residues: CASSHSGQVSYEQYF. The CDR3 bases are TGTGCCAGCAGCCACTCGGGACAGGTTTCCTACGAGCAGTACTTC.

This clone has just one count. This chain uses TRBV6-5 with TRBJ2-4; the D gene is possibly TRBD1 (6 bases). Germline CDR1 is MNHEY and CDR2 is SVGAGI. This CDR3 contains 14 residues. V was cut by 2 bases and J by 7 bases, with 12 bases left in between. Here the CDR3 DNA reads TGTGCCAGCAGTTACGCACAGGGTGCCAACATTCAGTACTTC. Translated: CASSYAQGANIQYF.

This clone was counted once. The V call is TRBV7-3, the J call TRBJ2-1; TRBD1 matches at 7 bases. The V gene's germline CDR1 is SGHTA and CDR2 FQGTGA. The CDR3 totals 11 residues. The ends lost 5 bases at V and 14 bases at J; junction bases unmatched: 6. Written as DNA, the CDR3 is TGTGCCAGCAGCGTTACAGGGGAGAAGTTCTTC. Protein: CASSVTGEKFF.

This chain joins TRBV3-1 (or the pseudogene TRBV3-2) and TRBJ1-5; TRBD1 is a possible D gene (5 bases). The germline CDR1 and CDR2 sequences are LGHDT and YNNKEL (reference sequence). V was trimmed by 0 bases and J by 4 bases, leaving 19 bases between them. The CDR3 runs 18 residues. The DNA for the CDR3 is TGTGCCAGCAGCCAAGATCCGCGTGGGAGGGGAGGGAATCAGCCCCAGCATTTT. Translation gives CASSQDPRGRGGNQPQHF.

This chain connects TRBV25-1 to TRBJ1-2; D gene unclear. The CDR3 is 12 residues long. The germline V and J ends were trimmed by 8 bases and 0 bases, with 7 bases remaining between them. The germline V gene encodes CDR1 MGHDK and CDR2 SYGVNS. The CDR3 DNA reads TGTGCCAGCCGAACAGCTAACTATGGCTACACCTTC. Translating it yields CASRTANYGYTF.

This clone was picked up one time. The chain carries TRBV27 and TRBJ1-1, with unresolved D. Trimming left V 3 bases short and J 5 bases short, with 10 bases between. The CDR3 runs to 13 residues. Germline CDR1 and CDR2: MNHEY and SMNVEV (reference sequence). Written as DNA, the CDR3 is TGTGCCAGCAGTTTCTGGCCGCCAACTGAAGCTTTCTTT. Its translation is CASSFWPPTEAFF.

The CDR3 sequence is CASSRTGEDQPQHF. CDR3 sequence (DNA): TGTGCCAGCAGTCGGACAGGAGAGGATCAGCCCCAGCATTTT. The rearrangement joins TRBV6-5 to TRBJ1-5; 7 bases map to TRBD1. CDR1 and CDR2 from the germline V gene are MNHEY and SVGAGI. With 5 bases clipped from V and 5 bases from J, the junction kept 6 bases outside the gene matches. This CDR3 spans 14 amino acids.